This T cell receptor (beta chain) was identified during a study of shared clonotypes between healthy human individuals. Assay: immunoSEQ multiplex PCR; the TCRdb copy retains only in-frame clones and omits some. The table shows 2 million to 2.5 million clones, with more than 80% occurring only once. The V gene's germline CDR1 is MDHEN and CDR2 SYDVKM. The CDR3 sequence is 14 residues long. V was pared by 4 bases and J by 3 bases, with 13 bases between. Regarding this clone: Other DNA sequences of this sample code for an identical CDR3.

Material: naive CD4+ T cells from PBMCs. Regarding subset: CD45RA+ positively selected. The receptor comes from a man between 18 and 35 years old in good health. Some clones in this sample may be carry-over from other donors' samples. This rearrangement joins TRBV28 to TRBJ2-7; no reliable D call. This CDR3 reads CASSSPAVSYEQYF. Written as DNA, the CDR3 is TGTGCCAGCAGTTCTCCGGCAGTTAGCTACGAGCAGTACTTC.